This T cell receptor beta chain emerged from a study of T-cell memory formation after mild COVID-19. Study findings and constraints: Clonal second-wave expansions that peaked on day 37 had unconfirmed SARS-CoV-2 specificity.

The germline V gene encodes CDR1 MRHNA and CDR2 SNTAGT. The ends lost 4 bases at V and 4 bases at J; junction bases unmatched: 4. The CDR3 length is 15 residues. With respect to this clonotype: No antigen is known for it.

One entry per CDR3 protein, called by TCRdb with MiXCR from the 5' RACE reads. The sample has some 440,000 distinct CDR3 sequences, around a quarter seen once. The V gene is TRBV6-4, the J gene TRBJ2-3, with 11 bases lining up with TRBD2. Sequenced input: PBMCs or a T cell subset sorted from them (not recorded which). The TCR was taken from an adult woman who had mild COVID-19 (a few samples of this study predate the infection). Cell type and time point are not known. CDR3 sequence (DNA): TGTGCCAGCAGTGTGTCTAGCGGGGGGTCAGATACGCAGTATTTT. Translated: CASSVSSGGSDTQYF.